This TCR beta chain was found in a study of follicular helper T cells after annual influenza vaccination. Points from the study as a whole: Each annual vaccination recalled recurring oligoclonal ICOS+CD38+ cTfh clonotypes.

TCRB was sequenced at Survey level resolution. The method was immunoSEQ multiplex PCR; TCRdb's version includes in-frame clones alone and lacks a portion of them. The table lists about 5,000 clones, 83% of them singletons. Time point defined: 2015-2016 season, 7 days after influenza vaccination. Non-naive CD4+CXCR5+PD-1+ cTfh were sorted into ICOS+CD38+ and ICOS-CD38- fractions. This clone has a handful of counts. What it binds is not known. The TCR originated in an adult who received the influenza vaccine. The material sequenced was CXCR5+ CD38- circulating T follicular helper cells from blood, taken 7 days after influenza vaccination. The subset: circulating Tfh, non-naive CD4+CXCR5+PD-1+ (ICOS+CD38+ or ICOS-CD38-).

CDR3 protein: CASSLLGHSNSPLHF. The DNA of the CDR3 is TGTGCCAGCAGCTTACTGGGACACAGTAATTCACCCCTCCACTTT. The chain is built from TRBV7-3 and TRBJ1-6, with D perhaps matching TRBD1 (6 bases). The CDR3 totals 15 residues. With 2 bases removed from V and 6 bases from J, the gap between germline ends came to 11 bases. Germline V gives CDR1 SGHTA, CDR2 FQGTGA.